Here is one T cell receptor (beta chain) with its context. Its antigen is not identified. The data are from a study of T-cell reconstitution after alpha-beta-depleted transplantation in children. General study findings and limits: Some patients showed high day-60 TCRbeta diversity, which derived from surviving recipient T cells and thymic progenitors. About two months after transplant, alpha-beta T cells reportedly came from several hundred expanded graft clones. It was newly produced T cells that mostly accounted for T-cell counts and diversity one year after transplant.

The V and J ends lost 1 base and 2 bases respectively, with 10 bases between them. The CDR3 spans 15 residues. The germline CDR1 and CDR2 sequences are SGDLS and YYNGEE. Preparation of the TCRbeta library used unique molecular identifiers. TCRdb reanalysed the PCR reads using MiXCR and keeps one entry per CDR3 protein. The sample has around 300,000 distinct CDR3 sequences; about a quarter are singletons. The chain uses TRBV9 and TRBJ2-1; TRBD2 is a possible D gene (5 bases). Sequences were derived from PBMCs, mostly from graft donor cells, sampled 180 days after TCRalphabeta/CD19-depleted stem cell transplant. This TCR was recovered from a male patient younger than 18 who had a stem cell transplant for acute lymphoblastic leukemia, so the T cells may come from the graft donor. CDR3 sequence reads: CASSVTGNPYNEQFF. For the CDR3, the DNA is TGTGCCAGCAGCGTAACCGGGAATCCCTACAATGAGCAGTTCTTC.